This TCR beta chain was recorded in a study of cytomegalovirus exposure and HLA in healthy donors. Vbeta (60) and Jbeta (13) primers were used in the PCR. Using immunoSEQ multiplex PCR, the repertoire was profiled, and TCRdb retains in-frame clones only, with some absent. The data hold some 150,000 clones, with roughly three quarters observed a single time. The CDR3 consists of 19 residues. The junction had 13 bases not matched to a gene; V was cut back by 0 bases and J by 5 bases. Germline assignment: CDR1 LGHNA and CDR2 YSLEER. To note about this clone: Its antigen is as yet unknown.

General study points: One variant, a missense change in DCLRE1C, was linked in a later analysis to TCR beta V- and J-gene trimming. A later look showed TCR association rates differing by HLA locus, highest for DRB1 and lowest for HLA-C.

The material sequenced was PBMCs. The chain uses TRBV4-3 and TRBJ2-3; 11 bases fit TRBD2. The clonotype originates from a man between 18 and 35 years old in good health and CMV-seropositive. The CDR3 region is CASSQDSTSGGGTIDTQYF. DNA of the CDR3: TGCGCCAGCAGCCAAGATTCCACTAGCGGGGGTGGGACAATAGATACGCAGTATTTT.